The present T cell receptor beta chain was sequenced within a study of CD8+CD57+ T cells in acquired aplastic anemia. The study's findings and limits: Patients and controls had in common twenty-nine CD8+ CDR3 sequences.

Previously, flow cytometry had revealed CD8+CD57+ cell expansion in the patients chosen for sequencing. Germline V gene sequence: CDR1 SGDLS, CDR2 YYNGEE. The CDR3 is made up of 15 amino acids. On this clonotype: The antigen remains unidentified. The junction departs from germline at one end; a sequencing error may be responsible.

Profiling that covered TCR beta VDJ and CDR3 relied on genomic DNA as its template. Each CDR3 protein gets one entry after TCRdb re-called the reads with MiXCR. The sample holds 250,000 to 300,000 distinct CDR3 sequences; roughly 59% are singletons and the top ten take approximately 1.3%. Specimen: sorted CD4+, CD8+, or CD8+CD57+ T cells (not recorded which) from PBMCs. This sequence joins TRBV9 and TRBJ2-2; 9 bases fit TRBD2. This sequence was found in a human donor with aplastic anemia. CDR3 DNA: TGTGCCAGCAGCGTAGGAGGACTAGCGACCGTGGAGCTGTTCTTT. Amino acid sequence: CASSVGGLATVELFF.